The rows below give T cell receptor beta chains drawn from one sample of a study of shared clonotypes between healthy human individuals. Assay used: immunoSEQ multiplex PCR; TCRdb lists only in-frame clones, some missing. The sample holds some 1,400,000 clones; roughly 95% are singletons and the top ten take roughly 1.2%. The sequenced material came from naive CD4+ T cells sorted from blood. Source of these receptors: a man aged 30 to 45 in good health. Each CDR3 is given with its conserved first and last residue. Fields, in order: J gene, clone size, V gene, D gene, CDR3 DNA, CDR3 protein. A D gene is named only where the DNA matches it firmly. A row's size may be missing; if present it is once, few, many or a size class.

TRBJ2-1	-	TRBV11-2	-	TGTGCCAGCAGCTTAAGCCGGCAGGTTACCTACAATGAGCAGTTCTTC	CASSLSRQVTYNEQFF
TRBJ1-1	-	TRBV28	TRBD1	TGTGCCAGCAGTCTAGGGACCGGGACAGGGGGAGCTTTCTTT	CASSLGTGTGGAFF
TRBJ2-1	once	TRBV6-5	-	TGTGCCAGCAGCCCCGGGTTGGGGTTTAGGCAGTTCTTC	CASSPGLGFRQFF
TRBJ2-2	once	TRBV27	-	TGTGCCAGCAGTTTATCGCCCGGGGAGCTGTTTTTT	CASSLSPGELFF
TRBJ2-2	-	TRBV19	TRBD2	TGTGCCAGTAGTCTCCCGGGAGGGAGGAACACCGGGGAGCTGTTTTTT	CASSLPGGRNTGELFF
TRBJ2-7	-	TRBV5-8	-	TGTGCCAGCAGCTCGGAGTCTCGGGAGCAGTACTTC	CASSSESREQYF
TRBJ2-7	-	TRBV6-5	TRBD1	TGTGCCAGCAGTTACCGGGACAGGGAAACCTACGAGCAGTACTTC	CASSYRDRETYEQYF
TRBJ2-1	-	TRBV11-1	TRBD2	TGTGCCAGCAGCGTAGCGGGAGTCTACAATGAGCAGTTCTTC	CASSVAGVYNEQFF
TRBJ1-4	-	TRBV6-1	-	TGTGCCAGCAGTGACTTACATTGGGAAAAACTGTTTTTT	CASSDLHWEKLFF
TRBJ2-7	-	TRBV5-1	-	TGCGCCAGCAGCTTGAACAGTGCGACCTACGAGCAGTACTTC	CASSLNSATYEQYF
TRBJ1-1	-	TRBV19	TRBD1	TGTGCCAGTAGAAACAGGGGCCTTATGAACACTGAAGCTTTCTTT	CASRNRGLMNTEAFF
TRBJ2-7	-	TRBV7-8	TRBD1	TGTGCCAGCAGAGAGACCCCGGACAGGACCTACGAGCAGTACTTC	CASRETPDRTYEQYF
TRBJ2-5	-	TRBV12-5	-	TGTGCTAGTGGCCGCAGGCCCCAGCAAGAGACCCAGTACTTC	CASGRRPQQETQYF
TRBJ1-4	-	TRBV4-3	-	TGCGCCAGCAGCCAAGGCTTCAAGGCAGCAAATAATGAAAAACTGTTTTTT	CASSQGFKAANNEKLFF
TRBJ2-1	once	TRBV11-2	TRBD2	TGTGCCAGCAGTTCTCTAGCGGCGAGCTCCTACAATGAGCAGTTCTTC	CASSSLAASSYNEQFF
TRBJ2-3	-	TRBV5-1	-	TGCGCCAGCAGCTACAACAGGGTCTCTAGCACAGATACGCAGTATTTT	CASSYNRVSSTDTQYF
TRBJ2-1	-	TRBV19	TRBD2	TGTGCCAGTAGTTTACTAGCGGGAGGGCCCGGGGAGCAGTTCTTC	CASSLLAGGPGEQFF
TRBJ2-3	-	TRBV6-1	TRBD2	TGTGCCAGCAGTGCCCTTAGCGGGAGTCGTACAGATACGCAGTATTTT	CASSALSGSRTDTQYF
TRBJ2-2	-	TRBV30	TRBD2	TGTGCCTGGCGACTAGCTCCGAACACCGGGGAGCTGTTTTTT	CAWRLAPNTGELFF
TRBJ2-2	-	TRBV7-9	TRBD1	TGTGCCAGCATCCGGGGACAGTGGGTTAACACCGGGGAGCTGTTTTTT	CASIRGQWVNTGELFF
TRBJ2-7	-	TRBV10-3	TRBD1	TGTGCCATCAGTGACAGGGGGTCCTACGAGCAGTACTTC	CAISDRGSYEQYF
TRBJ1-1	-	TRBV30	-	TGTGCTGTGTACCCTGAAGCTTTCTTT	CAVYPEAFF
TRBJ2-3	-	TRBV27	-	TGTGCCAGCAGAGGGCCAGATACGCAGTATTTT	CASRGPDTQYF
TRBJ1-5	-	TRBV28	-	TGTGCCAGCAGTTTAGGGCAGGGGCAAAATCAGCCCCAGCATTTT	CASSLGQGQNQPQHF
TRBJ1-5	-	TRBV19	TRBD1	TGTGCCAGTAGATTACGGGACAGGGGGGGTTTAGTCGGTCAGCCCCAGCATTTT	CASRLRDRGGLVGQPQHF
TRBJ1-5	once	TRBV4-3	-	TGCGCCAGCAGCCCCCTTCTTTCACAGCCCCAGCATTTT	CASSPLLSQPQHF
TRBJ2-3	-	TRBV5-1	TRBD2	TGCGCCAGCAGCTTGACGGGGCCGGGAGCCCCGGGACTAGCGGGAGGGGCAGATACGCAGTATTTT	CASSLTGPGAPGLAGGADTQYF
TRBJ2-2	-	TRBV6-1	TRBD1	TGTGCCAGCAGTGTGAGGACAGGGGATAACACCGGGGAGCTGTTTTTT	CASSVRTGDNTGELFF
TRBJ2-1	-	TRBV9	TRBD2	TGTGCCAGCAGCGTAGGGTCTAGCGGGAGTCACAATGAGCAGTTCTTC	CASSVGSSGSHNEQFF
TRBJ1-2	-	TRBV4-3	TRBD1	TGCGCCAGCAGCCGACAGGGAGAAAATGGCTACACCTTC	CASSRQGENGYTF
TRBJ2-7	-	TRBV5-1	TRBD1	TGCGCCAGCAGCGTGGACAGGAACGAGTACGAGCAGTACTTC	CASSVDRNEYEQYF
TRBJ1-1	-	TRBV5-8	-	TGTGCCAGCAGCCACCAGGGGAGGGAAGCTTTCTTT	CASSHQGREAFF
TRBJ2-7	-	TRBV4-2	-	TGTGCCAGCAGCCAAGCAGACAGTCGGAAATCCTACGAGCAGTACTTC	CASSQADSRKSYEQYF
TRBJ2-2	-	TRBV19	-	TGTGCCAGTAGTAAGGGCCTAGCTCCCGGGGAGCTGTTTTTT	CASSKGLAPGELFF
TRBJ2-3	-	TRBV29-1	-	TGCAGCGTTGGATACCCCCCAGATACGCAGTATTTT	CSVGYPPDTQYF
TRBJ2-5	-	TRBV5-1	TRBD2	TGCGCCAGCAGCTCCGGGACTAGTGTAATGTTAGAGACCCAGTACTTC	CASSSGTSVMLETQYF
TRBJ2-1	-	TRBV12-5	-	TGTGCTAGTGGTCCACACCCCAGGGTGAATGAGCAGTTCTTC	CASGPHPRVNEQFF
TRBJ1-1	-	TRBV19	-	TGTGCCAGTAGTATAGGCCCCCCTTTGGGGACTGAAGCTTTCTTT	CASSIGPPLGTEAFF
TRBJ2-7	-	TRBV6-1	TRBD2	TGTGCCAGCATCGTCGTGGGGGGGGGCTCCTACGAGCAGTACTTC	CASIVVGGGSYEQYF
TRBJ1-5	-	TRBV6-1	TRBD1	TGTGCCAGCAGGAAACAGGGGGCCGACAATCAGCCCCAGCATTTT	CASRKQGADNQPQHF
TRBJ2-1	-	TRBV28	TRBD2	TGTGCCAGCAGTTTACGGGGACTAGCCGGTAATGAGCAGTTCTTC	CASSLRGLAGNEQFF
TRBJ2-7	once	TRBV19	-	TGTGCCAGTAGATCCCCAGGCGAAACCTACGAGCAGTACTTC	CASRSPGETYEQYF
TRBJ2-1	-	TRBV2	-	TGTGCCAGCAGTGAAGTCACAGTCCCGGGTGAGCAGTTCTTC	CASSEVTVPGEQFF
TRBJ2-2	-	TRBV18	TRBD2	TGTGCCAGCTCAACGGTAGCGGGAACGGACACCGGGGAGCTGTTTTTT	CASSTVAGTDTGELFF
TRBJ2-5	-	TRBV28	-	TGTGCCAGCACTCGGCAAGAGACCCAGTACTTC	CASTRQETQYF
TRBJ1-2	few	TRBV6-1	-	TGTGCCAGCAGAGCACAGGGTCAGGGCTATGGCTACACCTTC	CASRAQGQGYGYTF
TRBJ1-5	-	TRBV27	-	TGTGCCAGCAGTTTAAATCCCGGACGGAGCAATCAGCCCCAGCATTTT	CASSLNPGRSNQPQHF
TRBJ2-1	-	TRBV7-6	-	TGTGCCAGCAGCACGGACCCTATCCCCTACAATGAGCAGTTCTTC	CASSTDPIPYNEQFF
TRBJ2-2	-	TRBV10-1	TRBD2	TGCGCCAGCAGTGATGGGACTACGAACACCGGGGAGCTGTTTTTT	CASSDGTTNTGELFF
TRBJ2-3	-	TRBV7-9	-	TGTGCCAGCAGCTCCGATCGGGTGTCAGGCATTACCACAGATACGCAGTATTTT	CASSSDRVSGITTDTQYF